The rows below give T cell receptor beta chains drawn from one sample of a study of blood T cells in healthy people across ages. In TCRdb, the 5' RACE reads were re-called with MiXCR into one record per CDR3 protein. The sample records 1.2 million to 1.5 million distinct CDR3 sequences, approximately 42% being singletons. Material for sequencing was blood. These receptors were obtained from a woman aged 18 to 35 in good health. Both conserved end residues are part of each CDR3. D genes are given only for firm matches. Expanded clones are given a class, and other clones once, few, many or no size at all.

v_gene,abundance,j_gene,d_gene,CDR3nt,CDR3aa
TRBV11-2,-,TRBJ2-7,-,TGTGCCAGCAGCCTCCTCGGCTTTCAGCAGTACTTC,CASSLLGFQQYF
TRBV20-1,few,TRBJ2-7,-,TGCAGTGCTGAAACAGGGAGCTCCTACGAGCAGTACTTC,CSAETGSSYEQYF
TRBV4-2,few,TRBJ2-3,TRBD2,TGTGCCAGCAGCCAAGAGCCCCCCACCCTAGCGGGGGGGACAGATACGCAGTATTTT,CASSQEPPTLAGGTDTQYF
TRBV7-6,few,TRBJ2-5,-,TGTGCCAGCAGCCCAATGGGTGGGCAAGAGACCCAGTACTTC,CASSPMGGQETQYF
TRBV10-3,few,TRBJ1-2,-,TGTGCCATCAGTGACCCTCGTGGACAACAACTAGATGGCTACACCTTC,CAISDPRGQQLDGYTF
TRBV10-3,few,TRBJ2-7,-,TGTGCCATCAGTGAGGGAGGGGGCGTCTACGAGCAGTACTTC,CAISEGGGVYEQYF
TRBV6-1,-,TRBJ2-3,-,TGTGCCAGCAGTGCGCGATCTAGCACAGATACGCAGTATTTT,CASSARSSTDTQYF
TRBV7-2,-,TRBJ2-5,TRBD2,TGTGCCAGCAGCTTCCAGAGCGGGGGCCAAGAGACCCAGTACTTC,CASSFQSGGQETQYF
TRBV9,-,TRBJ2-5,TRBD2,TGTGCCAGCAGCGCACATAGCGGGGGGGCCGGTGAGCAGTACTTC,CASSAHSGGAGEQYF
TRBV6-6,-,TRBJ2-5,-,TGTGCCAGCAGTTTTCGAGGCGGATACAATGAGCAGTACTTC,CASSFRGGYNEQYF
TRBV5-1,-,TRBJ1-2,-,TGCGCCAGCAGCTTGGAGGCGGACGGCGCGGGCTACACCTTC,CASSLEADGAGYTF
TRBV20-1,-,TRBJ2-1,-,TGCAGTGCTGGTCCCGACCGATACAATGAGCAGTTCTTC,CSAGPDRYNEQFF
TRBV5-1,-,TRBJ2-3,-,TGCGCCAGCAGCTTGGGCAGGAAGGTAGTAGATACGCAGTATTTT,CASSLGRKVVDTQYF
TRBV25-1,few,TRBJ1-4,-,TGTGCCAGCAGGACATCTCCTATCGAAAAACTGTTTTTT,CASRTSPIEKLFF
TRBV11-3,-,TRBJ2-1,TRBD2,TGTGCCAGCAGCTCCGGGAGGGCTAACAATGAGCAGTTCTTC,CASSSGRANNEQFF
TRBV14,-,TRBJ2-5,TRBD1,TGTGCCAGCAGCACCCTTGCATATGGACAGGCGAGAAGACAAGAGACCCAGTACTTC,CASSTLAYGQARRQETQYF
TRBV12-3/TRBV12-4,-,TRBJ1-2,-,TGTGCCAGCAGTTTAGAAGTGGATGACTATGGCTACACCTTC,CASSLEVDDYGYTF
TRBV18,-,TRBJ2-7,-,TGTGCCAGCTCACCACTTGGTGCGGCGAATGAGCAGTACTTC,CASSPLGAANEQYF
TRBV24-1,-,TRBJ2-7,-,TGTGCCACCAGCTCGGTCGTGGGGCTAACCTACAATGAGCAGTACTTC,CATSSVVGLTYNEQYF
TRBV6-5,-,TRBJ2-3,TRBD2,TGTGCCAGCAGCCAGGCCGGGACTACTACCACAGATACGCAGTATTTT,CASSQAGTTTTDTQYF
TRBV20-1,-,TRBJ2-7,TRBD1,TGCAGTGCAGCTCCTGGGACAGCTAGCTCCTACGAGCAGTACTTC,CSAAPGTASSYEQYF
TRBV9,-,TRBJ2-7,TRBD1,TGTGCCAACAGCGTAGCCGACAGGGGATACTACGAGCAGTACTTC,CANSVADRGYYEQYF
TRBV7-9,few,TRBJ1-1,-,TGTGCCAGCAGCCCTATGACAGGGAACACTGAAGCTTTCTTT,CASSPMTGNTEAFF
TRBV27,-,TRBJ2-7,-,TGTGCCAGCAGTCTCAGTACCCCCTCCTACGAGCAGTACTTC,CASSLSTPSYEQYF
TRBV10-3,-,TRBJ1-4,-,TGTGCCATCAGTGACCACCCCTGGGCGCTTGGACCTAATGAAAAACTGTTTTTT,CAISDHPWALGPNEKLFF
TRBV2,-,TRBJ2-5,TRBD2,TGTGCCAGCAGTCACCCGAGGACTAGCGGGGGCTTGGGAGAGACCCAGTACTTC,CASSHPRTSGGLGETQYF
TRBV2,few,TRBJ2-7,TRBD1,TGTGCCAGCTGGGACAGGGGGGGATACGAGCAGTACTTC,CASWDRGGYEQYF
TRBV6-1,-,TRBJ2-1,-,TGTGCCAGCAGTGGAAACGGGATTCCGCCCAGTGAGCAGTTCTTC,CASSGNGIPPSEQFF
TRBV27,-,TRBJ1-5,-,TGTGCCAGCAGTTTAACTCTTAATCAGCCCCAGCATTTT,CASSLTLNQPQHF
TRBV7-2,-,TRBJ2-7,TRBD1,TGTGCCAGCAGCTTCTACAGGGGTGGCCCCTACGAGCAGTACTTC,CASSFYRGGPYEQYF
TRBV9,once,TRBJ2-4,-,TGTGCCAGCAGCGCGGTTGGCTTAAACATTCAGTACTTC,CASSAVGLNIQYF
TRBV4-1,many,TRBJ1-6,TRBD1,TGCGCCAGCAGCTCTCAGACAGGGGGCGCTTATAATTCACCCCTCCACTTT,CASSSQTGGAYNSPLHF
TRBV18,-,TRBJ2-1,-,TGTGCCAGCTCACCACCGGCCATAATATTCCCGTTCTTC,CASSPPAIIFPFF
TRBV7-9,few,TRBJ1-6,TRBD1,TGTGCCAGCAGCCTCCTCGGGACAGGGGACTCACCCCTCCACTTT,CASSLLGTGDSPLHF
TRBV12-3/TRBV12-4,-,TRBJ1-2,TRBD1,TGTGCCAGCAGTGTGGACAGGGGCTGGGGCTACACCTTC,CASSVDRGWGYTF
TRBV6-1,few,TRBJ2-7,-,TGTGCCAGCAGTGAATTGGAGAGGACTACCTACGAGCAGTACTTC,CASSELERTTYEQYF
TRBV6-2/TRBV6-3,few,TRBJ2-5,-,TGTGCCAGCAGTTACTGGGGTGGTCCCTACAATGAGCAGTACTTC,CASSYWGGPYNEQYF
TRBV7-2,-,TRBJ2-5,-,TGTGCCAGCAGCCAAAACGGACTGGGACAAGAGACCCAGTACTTC,CASSQNGLGQETQYF
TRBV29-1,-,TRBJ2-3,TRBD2,TGCAGCGTTCCGTTAGCGGGGAGCAGAGATACGCAGTATTTT,CSVPLAGSRDTQYF
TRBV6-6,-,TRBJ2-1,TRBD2,TGTGCCAGCAGATGGGGTGACGGGAGGGCCTCGGATGAGCAGTTCTTC,CASRWGDGRASDEQFF
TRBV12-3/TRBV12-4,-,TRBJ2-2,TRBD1,TGTGCCAGCAGTTGGCGACAGGGGAACACCGGGGAGCTGTTTTTT,CASSWRQGNTGELFF
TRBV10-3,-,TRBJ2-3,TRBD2,TGTACCATCAGCCCTAGCGGGAGCGATACGCAGTATTTT,CTISPSGSDTQYF
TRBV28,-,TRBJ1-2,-,TGTGCCAGCAGAATCTCAGGGGATGGCTACACCTTC,CASRISGDGYTF
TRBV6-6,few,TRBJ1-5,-,TGTGCCAGCGTGGGCGAAGCGAATCAGCCCCAGCATTTT,CASVGEANQPQHF
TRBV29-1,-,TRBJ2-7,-,TGCAGCGTTGTTGGGGACTCGACTTACGAGCAGTACTTC,CSVVGDSTYEQYF
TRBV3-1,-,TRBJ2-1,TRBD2,TGTGCCAAGCTTCTGGGCGGGGGGGCCAACAATGAGCAGTTCTTC,CAKLLGGGANNEQFF
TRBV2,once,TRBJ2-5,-,TGTGCCAGCAGGTTTGAAGGGAAAACGTCGGAGACCCAGTACTTC,CASRFEGKTSETQYF
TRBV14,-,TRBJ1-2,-,TGTGCCAGCAGCCAAGTTCCGGGGGCGTATGGCTACACCTTC,CASSQVPGAYGYTF
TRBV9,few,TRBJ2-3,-,TGTGCCAGCAAAGGGGATACGCAGTATTTT,CASKGDTQYF
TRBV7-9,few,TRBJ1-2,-,TGTGCCAGCAGCTTATTACTATCAGGCTACACCTTC,CASSLLLSGYTF
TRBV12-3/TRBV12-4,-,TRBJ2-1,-,TGTGCCAGCAGCTGGGACTTGGAGCAGTTCTTC,CASSWDLEQFF
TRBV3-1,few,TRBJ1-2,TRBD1,TGTGCCAGCAGCGAGACAGGGGTATCGGGCTATGGCTACACCTTC,CASSETGVSGYGYTF
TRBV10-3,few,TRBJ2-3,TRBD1,TGTGCCATCAGACAGGGGGAGGCAGATACGCAGTATTTT,CAIRQGEADTQYF
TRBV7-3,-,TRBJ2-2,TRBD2,TGTGCCGGCAGCTCCGGGACTACGAACACCGGGGAGCTGTTTTTT,CAGSSGTTNTGELFF
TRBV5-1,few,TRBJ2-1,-,TGCGCCAGCAGCTTGGAATGGATGCGAAGCGGCGAGCAGTTCTTC,CASSLEWMRSGEQFF
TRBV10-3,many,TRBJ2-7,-,TGTGCCATCAGCGGAGGACAGCGGAGCTCCTACGAGCAGTACTTC,CAISGGQRSSYEQYF
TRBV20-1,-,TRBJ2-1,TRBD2,TGCAGTGCTAGAGATTACAGGACTAGCGGGATCAATGAGCAGTTCTTC,CSARDYRTSGINEQFF
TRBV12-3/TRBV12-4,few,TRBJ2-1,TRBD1,TGTGCCAGCAAGCGAGTTGCGACAGGGGTTAGTGAGCAGTTCTTC,CASKRVATGVSEQFF
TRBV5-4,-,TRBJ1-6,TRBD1,TGTGCCAGCAGCAGTACAGGGACAGTTAATTCACCCTTCCACTTT,CASSSTGTVNSPFHF
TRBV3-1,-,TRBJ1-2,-,TGTGCCAGCAGCCAAGGTCCAGGGACCAACTATGGCTACACCTTC,CASSQGPGTNYGYTF